Below are 13 T cell receptor beta chains sequenced from a single sample in a study of T cell repertoires in cytomegalovirus infection. TCRdb re-called the reads through MiXCR, storing one row per CDR3 protein. This sample has 60,000 to 75,000 distinct CDR3 sequences; about 22% occur once, and the top ten carry around 77%. What these receptors recognize is not known. The sample was PBMCs, sequenced either directly or after in vitro stimulation (not recorded which). These receptors were obtained from a human donor in good health (CMV status not recorded). Some clones in this sample may be carry-over from other donors' samples.

This clonotype was recorded many times. The chain carries TRBV6-1 and TRBJ2-3; no clear D gene. The CDR3 covers 13 residues. Trimming left V 6 bases short and J 3 bases short, with 10 bases between. Germline V gene lookup returns CDR1 MNHNS and CDR2 SASEGT. In DNA, the CDR3 is TGTGCCAGCAGGCCAACTACGACAGATACGCAGTATTTT. Translation: CASRPTTTDTQYF.

The V call is TRBV28, the J call TRBJ1-6, with TRBD1 matching over 7 bases. Germline CDR1 MDHEN, CDR2 SYDVKM. J gave up 7 bases and V 5 bases, and 8 bases lay outside the gene matches. The CDR3 is made up of 15 amino acids. The chain's CDR3 is CASSDRTGGNSPLHF. CDR3 sequence (DNA): TGTGCCAGCAGTGATAGGACAGGAGGGAATTCACCCCTCCACTTT.

This sequence joins TRBV6-5 and TRBJ2-7, with 7 bases fitting TRBD2. Germline trimming cut 4 bases from V and 4 bases from J; bases unmatched to any gene: 7. The V gene's germline CDR1 is MNHEY and CDR2 SVGAGI. The CDR3 covers 14 residues. This CDR3 reads CASSSASGIYEQYV. CDR3 bases: TGTGCCAGCAGTTCGGCTAGCGGAATATACGAGCAGTACGTC.

This rearrangement joins TRBV5-8 to TRBJ1-6; tentatively, D is TRBD1 (5 bases). Trimming took off 4 bases at V and 6 bases at J, with 11 bases between the two ends. Germline V CDR1 and CDR2: SGHTS, YDEGEE. CDR3 length: 14 amino acids. CDR3 in amino acids: CASSQTVTNSPLHF. DNA for the CDR3: TGTGCCAGCAGCCAGACAGTTACTAATTCACCCCTCCACTTT.

This clonotype was counted only a few times. The V and J genes are TRBV5-1 and TRBJ2-1; 9 bases are a match to TRBD2. This CDR3 is built from 16 residues. Germline V gene sequence: CDR1 SGHRS, CDR2 YFSETQ. The V and J ends lost 0 bases and 1 base, in that order; junction bases with no gene match: 2. The DNA of the CDR3 is TGCGCCAGCAGCTTGGTGGCGGGAGGGTCCTACAATGAGCAGTTCTTC. Translation: CASSLVAGGSYNEQFF.

V and J are TRBV5-4 and TRBJ2-1; 11 nucleotides match TRBD2. Looked up from germline, CDR1 is SGHNT and CDR2 is YYREEE (reference sequence). V lost 4 bases to trimming and J lost 9 bases; unmatched junction nucleotides: 6. The CDR3 consists of 14 residues. In DNA, the CDR3 is TGTGCCAGCAGCCGCCCTGGGACTAGCGGTGAGCAGTTCTTC. Its translation: CASSRPGTSGEQFF. Supplemented by reference TRBV5-4 and TRBJ2-1, the full variable domain reads ETGVTQSPTHLIKTRGQQVTLRCSSQSGHNTVSWYQQALGQGPQFIFQYYREEENGRGNFPPRFSGLQFPNYSSELNVNALELDDSALYLCASSRPGTSGEQFFGPGTRLTVL.

The chain has TRBV18 and TRBJ1-2, with a weak D call TRBD1 (6 bases). Germline CDR1 is KGHSH and CDR2 is LQKENI. This CDR3 is 15 amino acids long. Trimming removed 2 bases from V and 6 bases from J, with 16 bases in between. This CDR3 is CASSPTGALGDGYTF. The CDR3 DNA follows: TGTGCCAGCTCACCAACGGGGGCGCTAGGGGATGGCTACACCTTC.

Only a few counts were recorded for this clonotype. The V and J genes are TRBV7-2 and TRBJ2-1; the D gene is possibly TRBD2 (5 bases). The CDR3 is made up of 13 amino acids. Germline CDR1 and CDR2: SGHTA and FQGNSA. V was shortened by 1 base and J by 7 bases, with 8 bases between the two germline ends. The CDR3 reads CASSLGSGNEQFF. In DNA form, the CDR3 reads TGTGCCAGCAGCTTAGGGTCGGGGAATGAGCAGTTCTTC.

V gene TRBV4-3 combines with J gene TRBJ1-3; unclear D gene. The germline V gene encodes CDR1 LGHNA and CDR2 YSLEER. Trimming removed 1 base at V and 2 bases at J, with 12 bases between. CDR3 length: 16 residues. CDR3 sequence reads: CASSQVPPGAGNTIYF. CDR3 coding DNA: TGCGCCAGCAGCCAAGTACCCCCCGGGGCTGGAAACACCATATATTTT.

This clonotype was picked up many times. V usage is TRBV4-1 and J usage is TRBJ2-1, with 15 nucleotides matching TRBD2. The CDR3 length is 16 residues. V shed 4 bases and J 6 bases; nucleotides not matched to a gene: 4. From germline, CDR1 is MGHRA and CDR2 YSYEKL. DNA of the CDR3: TGCGCCAGCAGCCCCGGACTAGCGGGAGGGTTCAATGAGCAGTTCTTC. Protein product: CASSPGLAGGFNEQFF.

The chain combines TRBV7-2 with TRBJ1-1, with TRBD1 matching over 7 bases. This CDR3 is built from 14 residues. The junction had 13 bases not matched to a gene; V was cut back by 4 bases and J by 11 bases. The germline gives CDR1 SGHTA, CDR2 FQGNSA. The DNA for the CDR3 is TGTGCCAGCAGCTCGTCCAGGACAGGTGCCTTGGCTTTCTTT. Protein sequence: CASSSSRTGALAFF.

The V gene is TRBV28, the J gene TRBJ2-7; TRBD1 aligns across 7 bases. CDR3 size: 15 residues. The V gene end was trimmed by 2 bases and the J gene end by 3 bases; junction bases not matched to a gene: 7. Germline values: CDR1 MDHEN, CDR2 SYDVKM. This chain's CDR3 is CASSLIYRDSYEQYF. Written as DNA, the CDR3 is TGTGCCAGCAGTTTAATCTATCGGGACAGCTACGAGCAGTACTTC.

This clonotype was observed at least ten times. The chain has TRBV7-8 and TRBJ2-5; weak D call: TRBD2 (5 bases). This CDR3 has 19 amino acids. CDR1 and CDR2 (germline): SGHVS, FQNEAQ. V lost 1 base and J 1 base, leaving 22 bases between the germline ends. The CDR3 here is CASSLGSPSLGVLQETQYF. The CDR3 nucleotides are TGTGCCAGCAGCTTAGGGAGCCCTTCGCTCGGGGTGCTCCAAGAGACCCAGTACTTC.